The subject of this entry is one TCR beta chain. Its matching antigen is unknown. This specimen belongs to a study of blood T cells in healthy people across ages. Germline lookup yields CDR1 MNHEY and CDR2 SMNVEV (reference sequence). The V gene end was trimmed by 6 bases and the J gene end by 6 bases; junction bases not matched to a gene: 5. CDR3 length equals 13 residues. Study results and limitations: Higher diversity, along with more naive CD4+ cells, distinguished long-lived donors from aged donors.

For the second PCR, which ran for roughly 6 to 12 cycles, a sample-barcoded 5' primer and a J-beta primer mix were used. TCRdb analysed the 5' RACE reads with MiXCR anew, one entry per CDR3 protein. In the table there are roughly 800,000 distinct CDR3 sequences, about 55% of which are singletons. Each donor gave 9.5 to 10 milliliters of peripheral blood. Material: blood. The chain combines TRBV27 with TRBJ2-4; the match to TRBD2 covers 7 bases. The receptor was isolated from a man older than 75 in good health. The CDR3 protein is CASRRPGGNIQYF. CDR3 DNA: TGTGCCAGCAGGCGACCGGGGGGAAACATTCAGTACTTC.